Each of the 15 T cell receptor beta chains below was sequenced from the same sample in a study of T cell changes during pregnancy in multiple sclerosis. TCRdb keeps only in-frame clones here, not all; method: immunoSEQ multiplex PCR. The sample has 90,000 to 120,000 clones, 85% to 95% seen once. This specimen consisted of peripheral blood, obtained before pregnancy. These receptors all stem from a female donor with multiple sclerosis, enrolled in a pregnancy study.

The chain recombines TRBV27 with TRBJ2-5; 11 bases agree with TRBD1. Germline CDR1 and CDR2: MNHEY and SMNVEV (reference sequence). J gave up 5 bases and V 7 bases, and 6 bases lay outside the gene matches. The CDR3 runs 14 residues. The CDR3 loop reads CASTERDRGETQYF. In DNA, the CDR3 is TGTGCCAGCACCGAAAGGGACAGGGGGGAGACCCAGTACTTC.

The chain carries TRBV19 and TRBJ2-1; 7 nucleotides align to TRBD1. The CDR3 length is 19 residues. V shed 3 bases, J shed 5 bases, and the junction held 19 bases outside the gene matches. Germline lookup yields CDR1 LNHDA and CDR2 SQIVND (reference sequence). In DNA form, the CDR3 reads TGTGCCAGTAGTATGCCAACTTGGACGACAGGGCTTGTGCACAATGAGCAGTTCTTC. Translation gives CASSMPTWTTGLVHNEQFF.

The genes are TRBV19 and TRBJ2-7, with 7 bases lining up with TRBD1. The germline V gene encodes CDR1 LNHDA and CDR2 SQIVND (reference sequence). The CDR3 spans 15 residues. V was clipped by 3 bases and J by 3 bases; unmatched bases: 8. The CDR3 nucleotides read TGTGCCAGTAGTATTGCAGGGGGATCGCGCTACGAGCAGTACTTC. Translation: CASSIAGGSRYEQYF.

This chain connects TRBV7-9 to TRBJ2-1; 10 positions agree with TRBD2. Germline-derived CDR1 and CDR2 are SEHNR and FQNEAQ (reference sequence). The CDR3 runs to 13 residues. J lost 8 bases, V lost 3 bases, and 1 base had no gene match. CDR3 coding DNA: TGTGCCAGCAGCTTGGGGACTAGCGATGAGCAGTTCTTC. Protein: CASSLGTSDEQFF.

The V call is TRBV5-1, the J call TRBJ2-3, with TRBD2 identical over 14 bases. Looked up from germline, CDR1 is SGHRS and CDR2 is YFSETQ. J gave up 0 bases and V 3 bases, and 12 bases lay outside the gene matches. The length of the CDR3 is 20 residues. The CDR3 DNA sequence: TGCGCCAGCAGCTCTTACCTACCGGGACTAGCGGGAGCGAGCACAGATACGCAGTATTTT. This gives the protein CASSSYLPGLAGASTDTQYF.

The chain is built from TRBV29-1 and TRBJ2-1; D might be TRBD1 (6 bases). Germline V gives CDR1 SQVTM, CDR2 ANQGSEA. Trimming removed 6 bases at V and 3 bases at J, with 15 bases between. This CDR3 is 14 amino acids long. Here the CDR3 reads CSVDDRNYYNEQFF. The CDR3 DNA follows: TGCAGCGTAGACGACAGGAATTACTACAATGAGCAGTTCTTC.

The chain combines TRBV29-1 with TRBJ2-7; 7 nucleotides align to TRBD2. V trimming: 7 bases; J trimming: 1 base; junction bases outside the gene matches: 7. The length of the CDR3 is 13 residues. Germline assignment: CDR1 SQVTM and CDR2 ANQGSEA. The CDR3 here is CSAKIGGSYEQYF. CDR3 coding DNA: TGCAGCGCCAAAATCGGGGGGTCCTACGAGCAGTACTTC.

The chain is built from TRBV25-1 and TRBJ2-7; D is undetermined. The CDR3 spans 14 residues. V lost 2 bases, J lost 6 bases, and 14 bases lay in between. CDR1 MGHDK and CDR2 SYGVNS come from the germline V gene. CDR3 loop: CASSEPLSVGEQYF. The CDR3, as DNA: TGTGCCAGCAGTGAACCCCTGTCGGTTGGCGAGCAGTACTTC.

The CDR3 spells CASSLGSGTAYNEQFF. The DNA of the CDR3 is TGTGCCAGCAGCTTGGGGTCAGGGACAGCCTACAATGAGCAGTTCTTC. V is TRBV5-6 and J is TRBJ2-1, with 7 bases identical to TRBD1. Germline CDR1 SGHDT, CDR2 YYEEEE. CDR3 size: 16 residues. J lost 2 bases, V lost 0 bases, and 5 bases had no gene match.

The chain joins TRBV10-2 to TRBJ2-7, with 9 bases aligning to TRBD2. Germline CDR1 and CDR2: WSHSY and SAAADI. This CDR3 has 17 amino acids. Trimming cost V 3 bases and J 0 bases; bases outside gene matches: 9. The CDR3 nucleotides read TGCGCCAGCAGTGATTGGGCTAGCGGGATCTCCTCCTACGAGCAGTACTTC. Its protein product is CASSDWASGISSYEQYF.

This chain joins TRBV5-5 and TRBJ1-1, with 7 bases that match TRBD1. This CDR3 has 14 residues. Germline trimming cut 4 bases from V and 0 bases from J; bases unmatched to any gene: 3. Germline V gene sequence: CDR1 SGHKS, CDR2 YYEKEE (reference sequence). In DNA form, the CDR3 reads TGTGCCAGCAGCCGACAGGGCATGAACACTGAAGCTTTCTTT. The encoded protein is CASSRQGMNTEAFF.

This rearrangement joins TRBV27 to TRBJ2-1; 9 bases are a match to TRBD2. V dropped 1 base and J dropped 8; count of bases not matched to a gene: 6. CDR3 length: 15 residues. Per germline, CDR1 MNHEY and CDR2 SMNVEV (reference sequence). The CDR3 DNA sequence: TGTGCCAGCAGTTTATGGGCTAGCGGGAAGGATGAGCAGTTCTTC. This sequence encodes CASSLWASGKDEQFF.

V gene TRBV7-6 combines with J gene TRBJ1-2, with TRBD1 identical over 7 bases. Per germline, CDR1 SGHVS and CDR2 FNYEAQ. This CDR3 has 16 amino acids. Trimming cost V 2 bases and J 4 bases; bases outside gene matches: 10. For the CDR3, the DNA is TGTGCCAGCAGCTTACGCCAGGGGGTTCTTAGCTATGGCTACACCTTC. Translated, it gives CASSLRQGVLSYGYTF.

The chain has TRBV6-6 and TRBJ2-7, with 10 bases matching TRBD2. CDR1 is MNHNY and CDR2 is SVGAGI in the germline V gene (reference sequence). Trimming cost V 7 bases and J 5 bases; bases outside gene matches: 8. CDR3 length: 14 residues. In DNA form, the CDR3 reads TGTGCCAGCATAAGTCGGCTAGCGGGAGACGAGCAGTACTTC. Its translation: CASISRLAGDEQYF.

The chain employs TRBV30 and TRBJ2-1, with TRBD2 identical over 14 bases. CDR3 length: 15 residues. Germline loops: CDR1 GTSNPN, CDR2 SVGIG (reference sequence). The V segment lost 2 bases and the J segment 9 bases; nucleotides outside the gene matches: 6. CDR3 in amino acids: CAWSTGLAGVIEQFF. The CDR3 bases are TGTGCCTGGAGTACGGGACTAGCGGGAGTGATTGAGCAGTTCTTC.